This TCR beta chain came from a study of beta chain features in type 1 diabetes. Study results and caveats: Among all four CD4+ subsets, Type 1 diabetes patients had TCRB CDR3s that were moderately but significantly shorter. Individuals with type 1 diabetes displayed fewer insertions and more deletions at VDJ junctions.

This CDR3 comprises 12 residues. Germline V gives CDR1 SNHLY, CDR2 FYNNEI. V was pared by 4 bases and J by 6 bases, with 8 bases between. Each of the sorted populations had a purity greater than 98%. This clone appeared a few times. Its antigen is as yet unknown. Reverse transcription of all isolated RNA meant that expressed TCRB transcripts were sequenced. Only in-frame clones appear in the TCRdb table, and some are missing; sequencing was by immunoSEQ multiplex PCR. The sample holds 50,000 or so clones, approximately 40% seen once. Material for sequencing was stem cell memory CD4+ T cells from blood. This receptor was obtained from a man aged 30-40 years with type 1 diabetes. This chain uses TRBV2 with TRBJ2-3, with D perhaps TRBD2 (5 bases). CDR3 protein: CASSGIADTQYF. The CDR3 nucleotides are TGTGCCAGCAGTGGTATAGCGGATACGCAGTATTTT.